The 12 T cell receptor beta chains below were found in one sample sequenced in a study of CD8+CD57+ T cells in acquired aplastic anemia. The patients chosen for sequencing had shown expansion of CD8+CD57+ cells (detected by flow cytometry). Genomic DNA constituted the template upon which TCR beta VDJ and CDR3 profiling was performed. TCRdb ran MiXCR on the reads and lists one entry per CDR3 protein. The sample has about 190,000 distinct CDR3 sequences; approximately 48% are singletons. The specimen was sorted CD4+, CD8+, or CD8+CD57+ T cells (not recorded which) from PBMCs. The receptors shown here come from a human donor with aplastic anemia.

The chain has TRBV11-2 and TRBJ2-4, with TRBD1 identical over 8 bases. The length of the CDR3 is 17 residues. Looked up from germline, CDR1 is SGHAT and CDR2 is FQNNGV. V trimming: 3 bases; J trimming: 3 bases; junction bases outside the gene matches: 10. CDR3 nucleotide sequence: TGTGCCAGCAGCTTCCGAAACACCGGGACAGGCAAAAACATTCAGTACTTC. Encoded protein: CASSFRNTGTGKNIQYF.

About this clonotype itself: Given a much more abundant clone one base away, this may be a read error. This sequence joins TRBV2 and TRBJ2-7, with TRBD1 matching over 7 bases. This CDR3 contains 14 residues. V lost 4 bases and J lost 1; bases outside the gene matches: 4. Germline assignment: CDR1 SNHLY and CDR2 FYNNEI. The chain's CDR3 is CASSGQGYSYEQYF. CDR3 DNA: TGTGCCAGCAGTGGACAGGGATATTCCTACGAGCAGTACTTC.

This clonotype was seen more than once but under ten times. The chain is built from TRBV7-9 and TRBJ1-2; 7 nucleotides agree with TRBD1. V lost 8 bases, J lost 4 bases, and 4 bases stayed unmatched. The germline V gene has CDR1 SEHNR and CDR2 FQNEAQ (reference sequence). CDR3 size: 12 residues. The CDR3 region has the DNA TGTGCCAGCGGCCAGGGGGGCTATGGCTACACCTTC. Residues: CASGQGGYGYTF.

This clonotype was found many times. The chain links TRBV13 to TRBJ2-6; no clear D. This CDR3 region has 18 residues. CDR1 and CDR2 (germline): PRHDT, FYEKMQ (reference sequence). Between the trimmed V and J ends, which lost 5 bases and 0 bases, there was a span of 17 bases. The CDR3 DNA reads TGTGCCAGCAGCCTTCCGGGTCAATGGGACTCTGGGGCCAACGTCCTGACTTTC. Protein sequence: CASSLPGQWDSGANVLTF.

The chain carries TRBV20-1 and TRBJ2-7; 7 bases map to TRBD2. The CDR3 runs 13 residues. V shed 6 bases, J shed 3 bases, and the junction held 8 bases outside the gene matches. Germline V lookup: CDR1 DFQATT, CDR2 SNEGSKA (reference sequence). The CDR3 coding sequence is TGCAGTGCCGGGACTAACGGGATCTACGAGCAGTACTTC. It yields the protein CSAGTNGIYEQYF.

The table lists this clonotype with many counts. The rearrangement uses TRBV19 and TRBJ1-5, with 7 bases that match TRBD1. The V gene end was trimmed by 6 bases and the J gene end by 2 bases; junction bases not matched to a gene: 4. This CDR3 region has 14 residues. CDR1 and CDR2 (germline): LNHDA, SQIVND (reference sequence). For the CDR3, the DNA is TGTGCCAGTAGGCTTGACAGGGGCAATCAGCCCCAGCATTTT. The encoded protein is CASRLDRGNQPQHF.

The chain carries TRBV24-1 and TRBJ2-5; D is possibly TRBD2 (6 bases). The CDR3 runs 12 residues. Germline V gene sequence: CDR1 KGHDR, CDR2 SFDVKD. The V and J ends lost 10 bases and 4 bases respectively, with 12 bases between them. As DNA, the CDR3 is TGTGCCACGGCGGCGGGGAGAGAGACCCAGTACTTC. Translated: CATAAGRETQYF.

The genes are TRBV11-3 and TRBJ2-5, with D unresolved. The CDR3 runs 11 residues. Germline-derived CDR1 and CDR2 are SGHNT and YENEEA. V lost 1 base and J lost 8, with 5 bases in between. The DNA for the CDR3 is TGTGCCAGCAGCTTAGTTAGCACCCAGTACTTC. It yields the protein CASSLVSTQYF.

This clonotype showed up many times. The rearrangement uses TRBV6-5 and TRBJ1-2; 7 bases map to TRBD1. Germline trimming cut 6 bases from V and 3 bases from J; bases unmatched to any gene: 10. Germline V gene data show CDR1 as MNHEY and CDR2 as SVGAGI. CDR3 size: 15 residues. CDR3 DNA sequence: TGTGCCAGCAGCCTAGACAGGGTAACACACTATGGCTACACCTTC. Its translation: CASSLDRVTHYGYTF.

This chain links TRBV20-1 with TRBJ2-7; 13 bases are shared with TRBD2. V was clipped by 0 bases and J by 5 bases; unmatched bases: 7. Germline CDR1 is DFQATT and CDR2 is SNEGSKA (reference sequence). The CDR3 runs to 16 residues. This CDR3 reads CSARDPLAGGRDEQYF. As DNA, the CDR3 is TGCAGTGCTAGAGATCCACTAGCGGGAGGGCGGGACGAGCAGTACTTC.

V is TRBV20-1 and J is TRBJ1-2; 11 nucleotides agree with TRBD1. Germline CDR1 is DFQATT and CDR2 is SNEGSKA (reference sequence). This CDR3 has 16 residues. After removal of 0 bases from V and 7 bases from J, the junction contained 10 bases not matched to a gene. The CDR3 sequence: CSARDLGQGEMGGYTF. Written as DNA, the CDR3 is TGCAGTGCTAGAGATTTGGGACAGGGGGAGATGGGTGGCTACACCTTC.

The chain combines TRBV28 with TRBJ2-7; tentatively, D is TRBD2 (5 bases). Germline lookup yields CDR1 MDHEN and CDR2 SYDVKM. The CDR3 consists of 13 residues. Trimming removed 8 bases at V and 1 base at J, with 12 bases between. The CDR3 coding sequence is TGTGCCAGCGCTCTCTCGGGGTCCTACGAGCAGTACTTC. The encoded protein is CASALSGSYEQYF. The full variable domain, rest sourced from reference TRBV28 and TRBJ2-7, is DVKVTQSSRYLVKRTGEKVFLECVQDMDHENMFWYRQDPGLGLRLIYFSYDVKMKEKGDIPEGYSVSREKKERFSLILESASTNQTSMYLCASALSGSYEQYFGPGTRLTVT.